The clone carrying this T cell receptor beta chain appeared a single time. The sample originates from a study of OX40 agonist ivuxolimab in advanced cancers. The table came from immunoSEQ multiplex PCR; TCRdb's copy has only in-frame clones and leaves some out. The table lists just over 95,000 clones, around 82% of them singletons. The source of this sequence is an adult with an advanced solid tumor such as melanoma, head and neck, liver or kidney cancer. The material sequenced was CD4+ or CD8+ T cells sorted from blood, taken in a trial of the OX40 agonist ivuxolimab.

CDR3 region: CASSATGPDTQYF. CDR3 in DNA: TGTGCCAGCAGCGCGACAGGGCCAGATACGCAGTATTTT. The rearrangement uses TRBV5-4 and TRBJ2-3; 7 nucleotides agree with TRBD1. The CDR3 is 13 amino acids. CDR1 is SGHNT, CDR2 YYREEE, per germline (reference sequence). The V gene end was trimmed by 4 bases and the J gene end by 4 bases; junction bases not matched to a gene: 3.